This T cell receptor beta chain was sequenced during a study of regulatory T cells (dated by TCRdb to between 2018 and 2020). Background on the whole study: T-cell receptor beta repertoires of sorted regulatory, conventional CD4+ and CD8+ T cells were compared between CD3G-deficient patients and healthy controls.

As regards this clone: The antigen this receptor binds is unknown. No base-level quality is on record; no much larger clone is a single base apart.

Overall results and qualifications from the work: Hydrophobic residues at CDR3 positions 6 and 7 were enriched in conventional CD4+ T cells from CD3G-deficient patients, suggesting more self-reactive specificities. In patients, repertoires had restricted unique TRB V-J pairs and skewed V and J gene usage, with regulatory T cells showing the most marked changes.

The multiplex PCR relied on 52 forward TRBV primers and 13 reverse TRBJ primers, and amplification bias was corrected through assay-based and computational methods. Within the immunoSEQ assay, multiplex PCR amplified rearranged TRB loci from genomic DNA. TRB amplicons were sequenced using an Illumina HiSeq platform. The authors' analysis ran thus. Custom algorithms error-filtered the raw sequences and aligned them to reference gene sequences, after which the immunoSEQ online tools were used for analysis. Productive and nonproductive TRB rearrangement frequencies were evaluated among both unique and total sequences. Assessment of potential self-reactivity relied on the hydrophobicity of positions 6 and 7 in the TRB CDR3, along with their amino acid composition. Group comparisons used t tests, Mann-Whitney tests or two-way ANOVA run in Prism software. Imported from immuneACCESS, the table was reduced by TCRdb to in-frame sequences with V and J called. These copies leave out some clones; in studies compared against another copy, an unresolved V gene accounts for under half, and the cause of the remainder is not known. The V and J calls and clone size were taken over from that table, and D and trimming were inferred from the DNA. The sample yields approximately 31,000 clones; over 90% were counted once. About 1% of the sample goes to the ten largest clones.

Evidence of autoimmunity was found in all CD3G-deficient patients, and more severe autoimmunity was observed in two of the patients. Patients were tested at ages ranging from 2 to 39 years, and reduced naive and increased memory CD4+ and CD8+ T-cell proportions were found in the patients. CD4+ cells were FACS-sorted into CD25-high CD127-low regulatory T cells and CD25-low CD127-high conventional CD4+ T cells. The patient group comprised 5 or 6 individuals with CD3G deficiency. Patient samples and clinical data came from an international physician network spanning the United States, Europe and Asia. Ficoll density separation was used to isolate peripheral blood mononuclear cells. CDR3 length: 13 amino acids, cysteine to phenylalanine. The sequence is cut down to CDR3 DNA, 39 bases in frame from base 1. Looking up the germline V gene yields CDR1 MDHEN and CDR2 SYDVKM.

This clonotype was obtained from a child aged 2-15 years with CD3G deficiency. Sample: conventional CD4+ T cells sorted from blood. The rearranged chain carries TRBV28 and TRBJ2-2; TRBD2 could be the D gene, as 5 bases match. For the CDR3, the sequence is CGVEGANTGELFF. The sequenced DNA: TGTGGGGTTGAGGGCGCGAACACCGGGGAGCTGTTTTTT.